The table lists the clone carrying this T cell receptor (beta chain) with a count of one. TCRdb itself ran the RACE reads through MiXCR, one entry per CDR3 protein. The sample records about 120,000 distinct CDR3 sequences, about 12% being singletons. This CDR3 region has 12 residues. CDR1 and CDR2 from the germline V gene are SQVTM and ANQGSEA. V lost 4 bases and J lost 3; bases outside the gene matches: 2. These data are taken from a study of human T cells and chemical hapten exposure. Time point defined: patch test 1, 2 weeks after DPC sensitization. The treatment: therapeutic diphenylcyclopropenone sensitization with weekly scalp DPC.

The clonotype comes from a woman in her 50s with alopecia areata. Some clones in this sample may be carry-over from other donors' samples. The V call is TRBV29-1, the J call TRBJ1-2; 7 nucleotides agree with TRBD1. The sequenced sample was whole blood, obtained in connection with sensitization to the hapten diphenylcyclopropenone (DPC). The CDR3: CSVGTGYYGYTF. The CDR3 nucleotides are TGCAGCGTTGGGACAGGATACTATGGCTACACCTTC. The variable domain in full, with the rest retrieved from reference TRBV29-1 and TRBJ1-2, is SAVISQKPSRDICQRGTSLTIQCQVDSQVTMMFWYRQQPGQSLTLIATANQGSEATYESGFVIDKFPISRPNLTFSTLTVSNMSPEDSSIYLCSVGTGYYGYTFGSGTRLTVV.